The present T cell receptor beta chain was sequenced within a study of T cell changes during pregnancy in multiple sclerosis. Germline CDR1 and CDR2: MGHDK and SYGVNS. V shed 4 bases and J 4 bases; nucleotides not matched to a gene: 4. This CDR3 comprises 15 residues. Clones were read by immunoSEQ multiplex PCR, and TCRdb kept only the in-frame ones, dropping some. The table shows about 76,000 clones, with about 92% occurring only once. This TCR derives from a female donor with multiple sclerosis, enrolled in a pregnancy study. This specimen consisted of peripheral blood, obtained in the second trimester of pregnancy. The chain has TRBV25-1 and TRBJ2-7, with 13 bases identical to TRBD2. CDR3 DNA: TGTGCCAGCAGTGCGACTAGCGGGGGGATTTACGAGCAGTACTTC. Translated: CASSATSGGIYEQYF.